Listed below are T cell receptor beta chains from one sample, sequenced in a study of blood T cell repertoires in COVID-19. Clones were read by immunoSEQ multiplex PCR, and TCRdb kept only the in-frame ones, dropping some. The table lists about 370,000 clones, 90% of them singletons. The source material was peripheral blood. These TCRs come from a man aged 18 to 35 with active or convalescent COVID-19. The CDR3 runs from the conserved cysteine through the conserved F or W. D genes are given only for firm matches. Not every row has a clone size; where given, it reads once, few, many or a size class.

d_call j_call v_call clone_size cdr3_aa cdr3_nt
TRBD1 TRBJ2-5 TRBV27 NA CASSSGQGAYQETQYF TGTGCCAGCAGTTCCGGACAGGGGGCGTACCAAGAGACCCAGTACTTC
NA TRBJ1-2 TRBV9 few CASNALAGENGYTF TGTGCCAGTAACGCCCTCGCGGGCGAAAATGGCTACACCTTC
TRBD1 TRBJ2-1 TRBV5-1 NA CASSFGDRGLGEQFF TGCGCCAGCAGCTTCGGGGACAGGGGGCTCGGTGAGCAGTTCTTC
NA TRBJ2-5 TRBV6-2/TRBV6-3 NA CASSPVLGGQETQYF TGTGCCAGCAGTCCGGTGCTGGGGGGCCAAGAGACCCAGTACTTC
NA TRBJ1-4 TRBV10-2 NA CASSESTGLANEKLFF TGCGCCAGCAGTGAGTCGACAGGTCTGGCTAATGAAAAACTGTTTTTT
NA TRBJ2-3 TRBV7-3 NA CASSPPTDTDTQYF TGTGCCAGCAGCCCTCCGACAGATACAGATACGCAGTATTTT
TRBD1 TRBJ2-5 TRBV2 NA CASGTGWETQYF TGTGCCAGTGGGACAGGGTGGGAGACCCAGTACTTC
TRBD1 TRBJ1-2 TRBV5-1 NA CASSTDRGNYGYTF TGCGCCAGCAGCACGGACAGGGGAAACTATGGCTACACCTTC
NA TRBJ1-3 TRBV11-2 NA CASGGGNTIYF TGTGCCAGCGGGGGCGGAAACACCATATATTTT
NA TRBJ1-6 TRBV9 NA CASSVEGVDSPLHF TGTGCCAGCAGCGTAGAAGGGGTAGATTCACCCCTCCACTTT
NA TRBJ2-1 TRBV10-3 NA CATESQGEQFF TGTGCCACCGAGTCCCAGGGTGAGCAGTTCTTC
NA TRBJ1-1 TRBV24-1 NA CATSDSRTENTEAFF TGTGCCACCAGTGACTCTCGGACAGAAAACACTGAAGCTTTCTTT
NA TRBJ1-4 TRBV18 NA CASSLTRDKNEKLFF TGTGCCAGCTCACTTACCCGGGACAAGAATGAAAAACTGTTTTTT
TRBD2 TRBJ2-7 TRBV10-3 NA CAIAGLTSYEQYF TGTGCCATCGCGGGACTAACTTCCTACGAGCAGTACTTC
NA TRBJ1-2 TRBV9 NA CASVPANYGYTF TGTGCCAGCGTGCCGGCTAACTATGGCTACACCTTC
NA TRBJ1-3 TRBV5-5 NA CASSLWATGPTGNTIYF TGTGCCAGCAGCTTGTGGGCCACAGGGCCTACTGGAAACACCATATATTTT
NA TRBJ1-3 TRBV7-9 NA CASSYDRISGNTIYF TGTGCCAGCAGCTACGACAGGATCTCTGGAAACACCATATATTTT
NA TRBJ1-3 TRBV6-2/TRBV6-3 NA CASSYWQSFSGNTIYF TGTGCCAGCAGTTACTGGCAGTCCTTCTCTGGAAACACCATATATTTT
TRBD1 TRBJ2-3 TRBV24-1 NA CATRQGVRGTQYF TGTGCCACCCGACAGGGGGTCCGGGGTACGCAGTATTTT
NA TRBJ2-7 TRBV27 NA CASSTRTKTYEQYF TGTGCCAGCAGTACGAGGACAAAGACCTACGAGCAGTACTTC
TRBD1 TRBJ2-5 TRBV11-3 NA CASSLTGTGKTQYF TGTGCCAGCAGCTTAACTGGGACAGGGAAGACCCAGTACTTC
NA TRBJ2-7 TRBV30 NA CAWRQFYEQYF TGTGCCTGGAGACAGTTCTACGAGCAGTACTTC
TRBD2 TRBJ2-3 TRBV6-5 NA CASSYGGGYTDTQYF TGTGCCAGCAGTTACGGGGGGGGGTACACAGATACGCAGTATTTT
TRBD2 TRBJ2-1 TRBV5-1 NA CASSFPTSGRDNEQFF TGCGCCAGCAGCTTTCCGACTAGCGGGAGGGACAATGAGCAGTTCTTC
NA TRBJ1-1 TRBV28 NA CASSSGRGNTEAFF TGTGCCAGCAGTTCGGGCCGGGGGAACACTGAAGCTTTCTTT
NA TRBJ2-5 TRBV3-1/TRBV3-2 once CASSQFGGHQETQYF TGTGCCAGCAGCCAATTCGGGGGACACCAAGAGACCCAGTACTTC
TRBD1 TRBJ2-7 TRBV29-1 NA CSVEGGDRGRYEQYF TGCAGCGTTGAAGGAGGGGACAGGGGGAGATACGAGCAGTACTTC
TRBD1 TRBJ1-5 TRBV6-5 once CASTQDRGRRQPQHF TGTGCCAGCACCCAGGACAGGGGGCGTCGTCAGCCCCAGCATTTT
TRBD1 TRBJ1-1 TRBV7-8 NA CASSGDRGMNTEAFF TGTGCCAGCAGCGGGGACAGGGGAATGAACACTGAAGCTTTCTTT
NA TRBJ2-7 TRBV2 once CASAKGLTYEQYF TGTGCCAGCGCAAAGGGACTGACATACGAGCAGTACTTC
NA TRBJ2-7 TRBV4-3 NA CASSQDNSQGYYEQYF TGCGCCAGCAGCCAAGATAATTCCCAGGGGTACTACGAGCAGTACTTC
TRBD1 TRBJ1-1 TRBV7-2 NA CASSLGQGAIAHTEAFF TGTGCCAGCAGCTTAGGACAGGGGGCCATAGCGCACACTGAAGCTTTCTTT
NA TRBJ1-6 TRBV28 NA CASRLEGYNSPLHF TGTGCCAGCCGACTTGAGGGTTATAATTCACCCCTCCACTTT
NA TRBJ2-7 TRBV24-1 NA CATSESGYEQYF TGTGCCACCAGTGAATCAGGGTACGAGCAGTACTTC
NA TRBJ2-3 TRBV6-2/TRBV6-3 NA CASSYQTGHPDTQYF TGTGCCAGCAGTTACCAGACAGGCCACCCGGATACGCAGTATTTT
NA TRBJ1-3 TRBV7-8 NA CASSLVGQQSSGNTIYF TGTGCCAGCAGCTTAGTAGGACAGCAGAGCTCTGGAAACACCATATATTTT
TRBD1 TRBJ2-2 TRBV4-1 NA CASSQDGTGAVTGELFF TGCGCCAGCAGCCAAGATGGGACAGGGGCGGTCACCGGGGAGCTGTTTTTT
NA TRBJ1-1 TRBV4-3 NA CASSQDHRETNTEAFF TGCGCCAGCAGCCAAGATCATCGGGAGACGAACACTGAAGCTTTCTTT